The 7 T cell receptor beta chains listed next were all sequenced from one sample in a study of human T cells and chemical hapten exposure. Time point of the sample: patch test 3, about 24 weeks after DPC sensitization. As to treatment: therapeutic diphenylcyclopropenone sensitization with weekly scalp DPC. TCRdb recomputed calls from the RACE reads with MiXCR, one row per CDR3 protein. The sample holds over 65,000 distinct CDR3 sequences; approximately 10% are singletons and the top ten take more than 1.3%. The sequencing used whole blood, collected in connection with sensitization to the hapten diphenylcyclopropenone (DPC). The receptors were gathered from a woman aged 50 to 60 with alopecia areata. Some clones in this sample may be carry-over from other donors' samples.

This clonotype was detected a few times. V and J are TRBV6-5 and TRBJ2-7, with 13 bases lining up with TRBD2. J gave up 11 bases and V 4 bases, and 14 bases lay outside the gene matches. The CDR3 is 16 amino acids. Germline loops: CDR1 MNHEY, CDR2 SVGAGI. CDR3 in amino acids: CASSSPKLAGGATEYF. Here the CDR3 DNA reads TGTGCCAGCAGTTCCCCCAAACTAGCGGGAGGGGCTACGGAGTACTTC.

This clonotype was observed a handful of times. This sequence joins TRBV6-2 or TRBV6-3 and TRBJ1-4; 11 positions match TRBD1. This CDR3 is 13 amino acids long. Germline lookup yields CDR1 MNHEY and CDR2 SVGEGT. Losses at the gene ends were 10 bases for V and 7 bases for J; bases not matched to a gene: 5. The CDR3 bases are TGTGCCACCTCGGACAGGGGGCCTGAAAAACTGTTTTTT. Amino acids: CATSDRGPEKLFF.

The rearrangement links TRBV5-1 to TRBJ2-3; 7 bases map to TRBD1. The CDR3 consists of 15 residues. Germline CDR1 SGHRS, CDR2 YFSETQ. The J segment lost 6 bases and the V segment lost 0 bases, leaving 7 bases of the junction unmatched. The CDR3 here is CASSLEGARPDTQYF. The CDR3 region has the DNA TGCGCCAGCAGCTTGGAGGGGGCGCGTCCGGATACGCAGTATTTT.

This clonotype appeared a few times. The gene calls are TRBV3-1 and TRBJ1-2; 9 nucleotides match TRBD1. CDR1 and CDR2 (germline): LGHDT, YNNKEL (reference sequence). This CDR3 is 14 amino acids long. The ends lost 2 bases at V and 4 bases at J; junction bases unmatched: 2. The DNA of the CDR3 is TGTGCCAGCAGCCAATCGGACAGGGGCTATGGCTACACCTTC. It specifies CASSQSDRGYGYTF. Drawing the rest from reference TRBV3-1 and TRBJ1-2, the complete variable domain is DTAVSQTPKYLVTQMGNDKSIKCEQNLGHDTMYWYKQDSKKFLKIMFSYNNKELIINETVPNRFSPKSPDKAHLNLHINSLELGDSAVYFCASSQSDRGYGYTFGSGTRLTVV.

This clonotype was picked up many times. The chain has TRBV20-1 and TRBJ2-2; TRBD1 is a possible D gene (5 bases). Per germline, CDR1 DFQATT and CDR2 SNEGSKA (reference sequence). This CDR3 is 13 amino acids long. V gave up 3 bases and J gave up 3 bases, with 8 bases separating them. Written as DNA, the CDR3 is TGCAGTGCTAGTAAAGGGGACACCGGGGAGCTGTTTTTT. Translation: CSASKGDTGELFF.

The gene calls are TRBV4-1 and TRBJ2-3; 12 nucleotides line up with TRBD1. V dropped 3 bases and J dropped 4; count of bases not matched to a gene: 5. The CDR3 is 16 amino acids. Germline V gives CDR1 MGHRA, CDR2 YSYEKL. The CDR3 sequence is CASSQQGTGGADTQYF. CDR3 bases: TGCGCCAGCAGCCAGCAGGGGACAGGGGGCGCAGATACGCAGTATTTT.

As for this clonotype: A much larger clone differs from this one at a single base, so this may be a read error. The chain uses TRBV19 and TRBJ1-5; the D gene is possibly TRBD1 (6 bases). Trimming stripped 6 bases from V and 1 base from J, with 13 bases between. The CDR3 is made up of 15 amino acids. The germline gives CDR1 LNHDA, CDR2 SQIVND (reference sequence). This chain's CDR3 is CASSPQGPSNQPQHF. The CDR3 nucleotides read TGTGCCAGTAGCCCACAGGGACCCAGCAATCAGCCCCAGCATTTT.